Presented here are 20 T cell receptor beta chains from one specimen sequenced in a study of blood T cell repertoires in COVID-19. Measured with immunoSEQ multiplex PCR; TCRdb has only the in-frame clones, and not every one. The sample shows under 250,000 clones, approximately 80% of them seen only once. The material sequenced was PBMCs or T cells enriched from blood (not recorded which). Receptors were obtained from a man in his 60s who had recovered from COVID-19.

The chain combines TRBV25-1 with TRBJ2-5; D possibly corresponds to TRBD2 (6 bases). CDR1 is MGHDK and CDR2 is SYGVNS in the germline V gene. The CDR3 extends over 14 amino acids. Trimming took 7 bases from V and 1 from J, leaving 13 bases between them. CDR3 bases: TGTGCCAGCAAACCCCACGGGGGCCAAGAGACCCAGTACTTC. It translates to CASKPHGGQETQYF.

The chain has TRBV7-9 and TRBJ2-1; 7 bases fit TRBD1. Germline assignment: CDR1 SEHNR and CDR2 FQNEAQ (reference sequence). V lost 5 bases, J lost 3 bases, and 10 bases stayed unmatched. The CDR3 loop spans 16 amino acids. This CDR3 reads CASSLGPRGNYNEQFF. Here the CDR3 DNA reads TGTGCCAGCAGCCTAGGGCCCAGGGGGAACTACAATGAGCAGTTCTTC.

The gene calls are TRBV29-1 and TRBJ2-7; D unclear. Germline-derived CDR1 and CDR2 are SQVTM and ANQGSEA. With 6 bases removed from V and 6 bases from J, the gap between germline ends came to 21 bases. The CDR3 sequence is 14 residues long. The CDR3 loop reads CSVPGWADPLEQYF. CDR3 nucleotides: TGCAGCGTCCCTGGATGGGCCGACCCCCTCGAGCAGTACTTC.

This clone showed up just once. The CDR3 loop reads CASSPLDRAYEQYF. Here the CDR3 DNA reads TGTGCCAGCAGCCCCCTAGACAGAGCCTACGAGCAGTACTTC. This chain uses TRBV7-9 with TRBJ2-7; D perhaps matches TRBD1 (5 bases). Between the trimmed V and J ends, which lost 5 bases and 2 bases, there was a span of 13 bases. Germline V gene lookup returns CDR1 SEHNR and CDR2 FQNEAQ (reference sequence). This CDR3 spans 14 amino acids. The whole variable domain, remainder taken from reference TRBV7-9 and TRBJ2-7, is DTGVSQNPRHKITKRGQNVTFRCDPISEHNRLYWYRQTLGQGPEFLTYFQNEAQLEKSRLLSDRFSAERPKGSFSTLEIQRTEQGDSAMYLCASSPLDRAYEQYFGPGTRLTVT.

V is TRBV19 and J is TRBJ2-2; maybe TRBD2 (6 bases). Germline values: CDR1 LNHDA, CDR2 SQIVND (reference sequence). CDR3 size: 14 residues. V lost 6 bases, J lost 4 bases, and 12 bases lay in between. The CDR3 DNA is TGTGCCAGTAGAGGAAGGGGAGGCACCGGGGAGCTGTTTTTT. Protein sequence: CASRGRGGTGELFF.

The chain has TRBV18 and TRBJ1-3; maybe TRBD1 (5 bases). The germline V gene has CDR1 KGHSH and CDR2 LQKENI. The germline V and J ends were trimmed by 2 bases and 3 bases, with 8 bases remaining between them. There are 14 residues in the CDR3. The CDR3 sequence is CASSPETDGNTIYF. As DNA, the CDR3 is TGTGCCAGCTCACCAGAGACAGATGGAAACACCATATATTTT.

The chain recombines TRBV27 with TRBJ1-1, with TRBD1 identical over 9 bases. V lost 3 bases to trimming and J lost 1 base; unmatched junction nucleotides: 3. There are 15 residues in the CDR3. Germline CDR1 and CDR2: MNHEY and SMNVEV (reference sequence). CDR3 nucleotides: TGTGCCAGCAGTTTGACGGGACAGGGGAACACTGAAGCTTTCTTT. It yields the protein CASSLTGQGNTEAFF.

The chain recombines TRBV3-1 (or the pseudogene TRBV3-2) with TRBJ1-3; D is unclear. Trimming took 1 base from V and 6 from J, leaving 7 bases between them. The CDR3 totals 13 residues. The germline V gene encodes CDR1 LGHDT and CDR2 YNNKEL (reference sequence). CDR3 DNA: TGTGCCAGCAGCCAAGGACTGAAAAACACCATATATTTT. Translated: CASSQGLKNTIYF.

This clone was seen a single time. The chain has TRBV5-1 and TRBJ1-5, with 7 bases aligning to TRBD1. Unmatched junction bases numbered 6, after V lost 3 bases and J lost 6 bases. This CDR3 has 14 amino acids. Germline loops: CDR1 SGHRS, CDR2 YFSETQ. The CDR3 DNA reads TGCGCCAGCAGCTGGCAGGGGGGAGGTCAGCCCCAGCATTTT. Translation: CASSWQGGGQPQHF. Supplemented by reference TRBV5-1 and TRBJ1-5, the full variable domain reads KAGVTQTPRYLIKTRGQQVTLSCSPISGHRSVSWYQQTPGQGLQFLFEYFSETQRNKGNFPGRFSGRQFSNSRSEMNVSTLELGDSALYLCASSWQGGGQPQHFGDGTRLSIL.

The chain carries TRBV5-8 and TRBJ1-1; weak D call: TRBD1 (6 bases). Germline V gene data show CDR1 as SGHTS and CDR2 as YDEGEE. Between the trimmed V and J ends, which lost 5 bases and 4 bases, there was a span of 18 bases. There are 15 residues in the CDR3. Here the CDR3 reads CASRPSGRGVTEAFF. DNA for the CDR3: TGTGCCAGCAGACCCTCCGGGAGGGGGGTCACTGAAGCTTTCTTT.

CDR3 loop: CATSDRQAPGGPQHF. Written as DNA, the CDR3 is TGTGCCACCAGTGACCGGCAGGCCCCGGGAGGGCCCCAGCATTTT. The chain couples TRBV24-1 to TRBJ1-5, with no clear D. Germline values: CDR1 KGHDR, CDR2 SFDVKD. Trimming stripped 4 bases from V and 9 bases from J, with 18 bases between. The CDR3 extends over 15 amino acids.

This clone came up once. One junction end does not reproduce the germline sequence, and a read error may be involved. This sample also contains other DNA sequences that code for the same CDR3. The V call is TRBV27, the J call TRBJ1-6; possible D gene TRBD1, 6 bases. CDR1 and CDR2 from the germline V gene are MNHEY and SMNVEV (reference sequence). CDR3 length: 15 residues. CDR3 protein: CASSTSGTPNSPLHF. CDR3 coding DNA: TGTGCCAGCAGTACCTCCGGGACACCTAATTCACCTCTCCACTTT.

The rearrangement uses TRBV7-8 and TRBJ2-5, with 9 bases matching TRBD1. The CDR3 is 14 amino acids. V dropped 4 bases and J dropped 5; count of bases not matched to a gene: 5. Germline V gene sequence: CDR1 SGHVS, CDR2 FQNEAQ. The CDR3 region is CASSSPGTGETQYF. CDR3 DNA sequence: TGTGCCAGCAGCTCCCCGGGGACAGGGGAGACCCAGTACTTC. The full variable domain, rest sourced from reference TRBV7-8 and TRBJ2-5, is GAGVSQSPRYKVAKRGQDVALRCDPISGHVSLFWYQQALGQGPEFLTYFQNEAQLDKSGLPSDRFFAERPEGSVSTLKIQRTQQEDSAVYLCASSSPGTGETQYFGPGTRLLVL.

This sequence joins TRBV11-3 and TRBJ1-3; 7 bases are shared with TRBD1. This CDR3 is 14 amino acids long. Losses at the gene ends were 5 bases for V and 3 bases for J; bases not matched to a gene: 4. In germline, CDR1 is SGHNT, CDR2 YENEEA. CDR3: CASSKTGIGNTIYF. As DNA, the CDR3 is TGTGCCAGCAGCAAGACAGGGATTGGAAACACCATATATTTT.

The V call is TRBV27, the J call TRBJ1-6, with TRBD1 matching over 7 bases. This CDR3 is built from 18 residues. Germline CDR1 MNHEY, CDR2 SMNVEV (reference sequence). The trim removed 1 base at V and 5 bases at J, leaving 11 bases unmatched. The CDR3 DNA reads TGTGCCAGCAGTTTATGGCCGACAGGGCTTGGGGATAATTCACCCCTCCACTTT. As protein: CASSLWPTGLGDNSPLHF.

V is TRBV10-3 and J is TRBJ1-6, with D maybe TRBD1 (6 bases). Trimming removed 6 bases from V and 6 bases from J, with 9 bases in between. In germline, CDR1 is ENHRY, CDR2 SYGVKD. This CDR3 has 13 amino acids. CDR3 bases: TGTGCCATCAGGGACAGTTTTAATTCACCCCTCCACTTT. Protein product: CAIRDSFNSPLHF.

This clone was detected only once. The V gene is TRBV19, the J gene TRBJ2-6; 11 bases map to TRBD1. The trim removed 2 bases at V and 0 bases at J, leaving 3 bases unmatched. Germline V gene lookup returns CDR1 LNHDA and CDR2 SQIVND (reference sequence). There are 18 residues in the CDR3. The CDR3 region has the DNA TGTGCCAGTAGTATAACCGGGACAGGGGGCTCTGGGGCCAACGTCCTGACTTTC. This gives the protein CASSITGTGGSGANVLTF.

The chain links TRBV6-5 to TRBJ1-2, with a possible D match to TRBD1 (6 bases). Germline V CDR1 and CDR2: MNHEY, SVGAGI. The CDR3 sequence is 15 residues long. Trimming pared 4 bases from V and 6 bases from J, leaving 18 bases between. The CDR3 is CASSSSSGRGDGYTF. The DNA for the CDR3 is TGTGCCAGCAGTTCATCGTCGGGCAGGGGAGATGGCTACACCTTC.

The chain has TRBV5-1 and TRBJ1-2, with 8 bases aligning to TRBD1. Per germline, CDR1 SGHRS and CDR2 YFSETQ. V shed 0 bases and J 8 bases; nucleotides not matched to a gene: 0. This CDR3 contains 12 residues. The CDR3 sequence: CASSLGQGGYTF. DNA of the CDR3: TGCGCCAGCAGCTTGGGACAGGGGGGCTACACCTTC. Filled out from reference TRBV5-1 and TRBJ1-2, the complete variable domain reads KAGVTQTPRYLIKTRGQQVTLSCSPISGHRSVSWYQQTPGQGLQFLFEYFSETQRNKGNFPGRFSGRQFSNSRSEMNVSTLELGDSALYLCASSLGQGGYTFGSGTRLTVV.

This clone was detected a few times. The rearrangement uses TRBV7-2 and TRBJ1-2, with D perhaps matching TRBD1 (5 bases). The germline V gene encodes CDR1 SGHTA and CDR2 FQGNSA. Trimming stripped 2 bases from V and 7 bases from J, with 14 bases between. The CDR3 length is 14 residues. CDR3: CASSLPGHLAGYTF. The CDR3 DNA reads TGTGCCAGCAGCTTACCCGGACATTTGGCTGGCTACACCTTC.